The T cell receptor (beta chain) described here comes from a study of cytomegalovirus exposure and HLA in healthy donors. Study-level findings and limits: As a later analysis showed, several of the most significant clusters appeared to be linked to common viral pathogens.

The study ran its PCR with 60 Vbeta and 13 Jbeta primers. Method: immunoSEQ multiplex PCR; TCRdb's copy keeps in-frame clones and lacks some. The repertoire consists of about 160,000 clones, with approximately 81% occurring once and the leading ten covering 1%. This CDR3 has 23 residues. This clone was recorded only once. Antigen specificity is unknown. The chain has TRBV12-1 and TRBJ2-2; the table's D call, TRBD2, was not checked against the DNA. TRBV12-1 has pseudogene status. The specimen sequenced was PBMCs. The TCR was taken from a man aged 30 to 45 in good health and CMV-seronegative. CDR3: CASSSTPEQGGSGRAQNTGELFF. In nucleotides, the CDR3 is TGTGCCAGCAGCTCAACTCCGGAACAGGGTGGGAGCGGGAGGGCCCAGAACACCGGGGAGCTGTTTTTT.